The subject of this entry is one TCR beta chain. The source of the sample is a study of cytomegalovirus exposure and HLA in healthy donors. The V gene end was trimmed by 4 bases and the J gene end by 9 bases; junction bases not matched to a gene: 11. This CDR3 spans 16 amino acids. Per the germline V gene, CDR1 is LGHNA and CDR2 is YNFKEQ. The PCR made use of 60 Vbeta and 13 Jbeta primers. Profiling relied on immunoSEQ multiplex PCR, and the TCRdb table lists in-frame clones only, not all of them. The profile covers 100,000 or so clones, with 69% appearing a single time and roughly 3.2% taken by the ten largest.

V and J are TRBV4-2 and TRBJ1-5; TRBD1 agrees at 11 bases. The sequence was collected from a man aged 30 to 45 in good health and CMV-seronegative. Input material: PBMCs. The chain's CDR3 is CASSPGDRGIPTPQHF. The CDR3 nucleotides are TGTGCCAGCAGCCCGGGGGACAGGGGGATTCCAACGCCCCAGCATTTT.